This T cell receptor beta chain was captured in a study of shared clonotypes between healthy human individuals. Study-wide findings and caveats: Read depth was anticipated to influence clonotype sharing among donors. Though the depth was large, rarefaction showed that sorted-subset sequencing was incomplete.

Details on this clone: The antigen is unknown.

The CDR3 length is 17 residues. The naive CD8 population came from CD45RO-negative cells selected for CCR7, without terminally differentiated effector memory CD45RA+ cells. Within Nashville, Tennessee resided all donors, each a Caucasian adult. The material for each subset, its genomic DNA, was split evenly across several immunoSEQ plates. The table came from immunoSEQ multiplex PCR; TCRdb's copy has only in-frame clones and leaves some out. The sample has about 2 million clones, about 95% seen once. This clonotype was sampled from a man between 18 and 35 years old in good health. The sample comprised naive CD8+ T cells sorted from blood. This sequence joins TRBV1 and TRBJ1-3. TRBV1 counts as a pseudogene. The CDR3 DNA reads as TGCACCAGCAGCCCAGCGCAGGGCGGGACCTCTGGAAACACCATATATTTT. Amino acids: CTSSPAQGGTSGNTIYF.